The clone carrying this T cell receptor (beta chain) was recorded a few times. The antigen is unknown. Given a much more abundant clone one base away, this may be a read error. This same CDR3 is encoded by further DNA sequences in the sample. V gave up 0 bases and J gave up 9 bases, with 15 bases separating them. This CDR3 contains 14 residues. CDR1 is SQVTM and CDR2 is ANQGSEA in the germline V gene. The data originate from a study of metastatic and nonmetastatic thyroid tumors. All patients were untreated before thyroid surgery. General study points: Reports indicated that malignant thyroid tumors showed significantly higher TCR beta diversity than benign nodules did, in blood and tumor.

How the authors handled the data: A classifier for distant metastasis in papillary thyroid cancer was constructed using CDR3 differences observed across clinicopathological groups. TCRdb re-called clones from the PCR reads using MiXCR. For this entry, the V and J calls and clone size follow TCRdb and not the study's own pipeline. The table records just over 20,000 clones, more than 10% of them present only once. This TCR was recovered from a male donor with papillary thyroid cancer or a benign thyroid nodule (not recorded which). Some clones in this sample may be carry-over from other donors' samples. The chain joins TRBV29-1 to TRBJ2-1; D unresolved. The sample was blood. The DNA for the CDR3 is TGCAGCGTTGAAGATTTGACCAGTTCAGCTGAGCAGTTCTTC. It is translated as CSVEDLTSSAEQFF.